This paragraph covers one TCR beta chain sequence. These data belong to a study of blood T cell repertoires in COVID-19. Recruited during active infection, patients (from Seattle) were subsequently followed longitudinally. The CDR3 loop spans 15 amino acids. Trimming removed 6 bases from V and 0 bases from J, with 12 bases in between. Germline CDR1 is MNHEY and CDR2 is SVGAGI. Original data processing: Amplified reference gene primers provided the basis for estimating nucleated cell counts. Profiled with immunoSEQ multiplex PCR; TCRdb holds only in-frame clones, not every one. V, J and clone size are those of that table, while D and trimming were read from the DNA. The data show roughly 250,000 clones, 65% to 85% seen once.

Sequencing was carried out using peripheral blood. The clonotype was recovered from a person aged 65 to 79 with COVID-19, enrolled during active disease. This chain links TRBV6-5 with TRBJ1-5; D might be TRBD1 (6 bases). The DNA of the CDR3 is TGTGCCAGCAGGTCGACAGGATATAGCAATCAGCCCCAGCATTTT. Its translation is CASRSTGYSNQPQHF.